This T cell receptor (beta chain) was retrieved from a study of shared clonotypes between healthy human individuals. Germline V gene data show CDR1 as SGHNT and CDR2 as YYREEE (reference sequence). The length of the CDR3 is 14 residues. It was at deep level that the assay was run. Using immunoSEQ multiplex PCR, the repertoire was profiled, and TCRdb retains in-frame clones only, with some absent. The sample consists of 450,000 to 600,000 clones, roughly 85% of them appearing once. This TCR derives from a woman aged 40 to 50 in good health. Some clones in this sample may be carry-over from other donors' samples. V gene TRBV5-4 combines with J gene TRBJ2-5; weak D call: TRBD1 (6 bases). The J call may be faulty, since TRBJ2-7 better matches the DNA end. Sequences were obtained from PBMCs. The CDR3 here is CASSEDSGRDEQYF. The CDR3 DNA sequence: TGTGCCAGCAGCGAGGACAGTGGCCGGGACGAGCAGTACTTC.